Presented here are 15 T cell receptor beta chains from one specimen sequenced in a study of T cell responses to AZD1222 COVID-19 vaccine. The method was immunoSEQ multiplex PCR; TCRdb's version includes in-frame clones alone and lacks a portion of them. Of fewer than 70,000 clones listed, 80% to 90% were seen once; the top ten hold around 4.9%. The sequencing used peripheral blood, collected on day 0 of AZD1222 vaccination. Every receptor here comes from an adult in good health.

This clone has a handful of counts. The CDR3 DNA reads TGTGCCAGTAGTTGGACAGCTAGCAATCAGCCCCAGCATTTT. Its translation: CASSWTASNQPQHF. This chain connects TRBV19 to TRBJ1-5, with D possibly matching TRBD1 (6 bases). Between the trimmed V and J ends, which lost 5 bases and 0 bases, there was a span of 8 bases. Germline CDR1 and CDR2: LNHDA and SQIVND (reference sequence). This CDR3 is built from 14 residues.

The chain couples TRBV11-1 to TRBJ2-7; unclear D gene. The CDR3 runs to 13 residues. V lost 5 bases and J 6 bases, leaving 14 bases between the germline ends. Germline V lookup: CDR1 SGHAT, CDR2 FQDESV (reference sequence). In DNA form, the CDR3 reads TGTGCCAGCAGCCGCGAGGCCGTCGGCGAGCAGTACTTC. Protein product: CASSREAVGEQYF. The complete variable domain, with remaining parts taken from reference TRBV11-1 and TRBJ2-7, reads EAEVAQSPRYKITEKSQAVAFWCDPISGHATLYWYRQILGQGPELLVQFQDESVVDDSQLPKDRFSAERLKGVDSTLKIQPAELGDSAMYLCASSREAVGEQYFGPGTRLTVT.

The sample holds a few counts of this clone. The chain combines TRBV2 with TRBJ2-5; TRBD2 matches at 13 bases. The CDR3 contains 16 residues. Germline V gives CDR1 SNHLY, CDR2 FYNNEI. V lost 6 bases to trimming and J lost 2 bases; unmatched junction nucleotides: 6. CDR3 protein: CASRGTSGVLQETQYF. DNA of the CDR3: TGTGCCAGCAGGGGGACTAGCGGGGTATTGCAAGAGACCCAGTACTTC.

This rearrangement joins TRBV5-4 to TRBJ1-3, with D unresolved. V was clipped by 0 bases and J by 4 bases, with 11 bases between them. Germline V lookup: CDR1 SGHNT, CDR2 YYREEE (reference sequence). The CDR3 is 15 residues long. CDR3 residues: CASSLDSRGGNTIYF. The CDR3 bases are TGTGCCAGCAGCTTGGACTCCCGAGGGGGAAACACCATATATTTT. The full variable domain, with the rest looked up from reference TRBV5-4 and TRBJ1-3, is ETGVTQSPTHLIKTRGQQVTLRCSSQSGHNTVSWYQQALGQGPQFIFQYYREEENGRGNFPPRFSGLQFPNYSSELNVNALELDDSALYLCASSLDSRGGNTIYFGEGSWLTVV.

This chain joins TRBV18 and TRBJ2-1, with D tentatively TRBD1 (6 bases). The ends were cut back, 6 bases at V and 0 bases at J, with 18 bases in the middle. Germline loops: CDR1 KGHSH, CDR2 LQKENI. CDR3 size: 17 residues. This CDR3 is CASSAGTPFSSYNEQFF. The CDR3 bases are TGTGCCAGCTCGGCCGGGACACCCTTCAGCTCCTACAATGAGCAGTTCTTC.

V and J are TRBV7-8 and TRBJ2-1, with D hard to call. This CDR3 region has 16 residues. V was shortened by 3 bases and J by 0 bases, with 12 bases between the two germline ends. Germline CDR1 is SGHVS and CDR2 is FQNEAQ. The CDR3 nucleotides read TGTGCCAGCAGCTTCTCCGAGGTGCGCTCCTACAATGAGCAGTTCTTC. Amino acids: CASSFSEVRSYNEQFF.

The chain joins TRBV6-5 to TRBJ1-2, with 10 bases identical to TRBD1. The CDR3 runs to 13 residues. The V segment lost 6 bases and the J segment 6 bases; nucleotides outside the gene matches: 4. Germline assignment: CDR1 MNHEY and CDR2 SVGAGI. CDR3 sequence reads: CASRATGGNGYTF. Here the CDR3 DNA reads TGTGCCAGCAGGGCGACAGGGGGCAATGGCTACACCTTC.

The chain has TRBV3-1 (or the pseudogene TRBV3-2) and TRBJ1-4; no reliable D call. There are 15 residues in the CDR3. The V end lost 4 bases, the J end lost 6 bases, and 15 bases lay between the germline ends. Germline values: CDR1 LGHDT, CDR2 YNNKEL (reference sequence). The CDR3 sequence is CASSRANLRHEKLFF. CDR3 DNA sequence: TGTGCCAGCAGCCGTGCCAATTTGAGACATGAAAAACTGTTTTTT.

This clone has just one count. The CDR3 nucleotides are TGTGCCAGCAGCCAAGATGGGGGGCTGGAGCAGTACTTC. The encoded protein is CASSQDGGLEQYF. This chain uses TRBV3-1 (or the pseudogene TRBV3-2) with TRBJ2-7; the D gene could be TRBD1 or TRBD2 (6 bases each). There are 13 residues in the CDR3. Trimming removed 0 bases from V and 7 bases from J, with 10 bases in between. Germline assignment: CDR1 LGHDT and CDR2 YNNKEL (reference sequence).

This clone has a handful of counts. The J gene is TRBJ2-5, the V gene TRBV18, with 8 positions matching TRBD2. The CDR3 is 15 residues long. V shed 4 bases, J shed 0 bases, and the junction held 4 bases outside the gene matches. Looked up from germline, CDR1 is KGHSH and CDR2 is LQKENI. CDR3 region: CASSRGGGNQETQYF. The CDR3 DNA sequence: TGTGCCAGCTCACGTGGCGGGGGGAACCAAGAGACCCAGTACTTC.

The chain has TRBV24-1 and TRBJ2-1; D is unresolved. The length of the CDR3 is 14 residues. V was trimmed by 6 bases and J by 1 base, leaving 9 bases between them. The V gene's germline CDR1 is KGHDR and CDR2 SFDVKD. CDR3 loop: CATSSSQSYNEQFF. CDR3 nucleotide sequence: TGTGCCACCAGTTCCTCCCAATCCTACAATGAGCAGTTCTTC.

The V and J genes are TRBV20-1 and TRBJ1-2; possibly TRBD1 for D (5 bases). With 5 bases removed from V and 7 bases from J, the gap between germline ends came to 11 bases. Germline assignment: CDR1 DFQATT and CDR2 SNEGSKA (reference sequence). The CDR3 length is 11 residues. The CDR3 DNA is TGCAGTGCTGCCCCGGGGGGTGGCTACACCTTC. It yields the protein CSAAPGGGYTF.

The sample holds one count of this clone. J is TRBJ2-7 and V is TRBV7-2; D is tentatively TRBD1 or TRBD2 (5 bases each). Germline-derived CDR1 and CDR2 are SGHTA and FQGNSA. The V and J ends lost 5 bases and 3 bases respectively, with 11 bases between them. The CDR3 covers 13 residues. The CDR3 DNA is TGTGCCAGCAGCGAGGGGTTCGGCTACGAGCAGTACTTC. Its protein product is CASSEGFGYEQYF.

The chain joins TRBV7-9 to TRBJ1-2, with TRBD1 matching 9 bases. CDR1 is SEHNR, CDR2 FQNEAQ, per germline (reference sequence). The CDR3 length is 17 residues. V lost 1 base and J lost 4; bases outside the gene matches: 10. This CDR3 reads CASSLEGQGDGSYGYTF. The CDR3 DNA sequence: TGTGCCAGCAGCTTAGAGGGACAGGGAGATGGGAGCTATGGCTACACCTTC.

The chain joins TRBV2 to TRBJ1-5; 7 nucleotides agree with TRBD1. Per germline, CDR1 SNHLY and CDR2 FYNNEI. After removal of 4 bases from V and 5 bases from J, the junction contained 5 bases not matched to a gene. The CDR3 is 14 amino acids. The CDR3 DNA follows: TGTGCCAGCAGTGGAGACAGGGCGTATCAGCCCCAGCATTTT. Protein sequence: CASSGDRAYQPQHF.